This T cell receptor (beta chain) was recorded in a study of cytomegalovirus exposure and HLA in healthy donors. Study-level information: Findings of an earlier analysis included some 110 million unique TCR beta sequences from 200 million or so T cells. Study results and limitations: Confirmation in vitro established that three CMV-associated chains were specific for CMV antigens. According to the study, roughly 180 TCR beta chains were cytomegalovirus-associated.

Germline V gene sequence: CDR1 LNHDA, CDR2 SQIVND (reference sequence). This CDR3 comprises 14 residues. Deletions cut 8 bases from V and 4 bases from J, with 18 bases between. On this clone: The antigen is unknown.

PCR involved 60 Vbeta and 13 Jbeta primers. Sequencing was performed with immunoSEQ multiplex PCR; in TCRdb, only in-frame clones are kept and a portion is missing. In the table there are fewer than 200,000 clones, over 80% of which are singletons. The chain recombines TRBV19 with TRBJ2-7; D is perhaps TRBD2 (6 bases). Specimen: PBMCs. This sequence originates from a woman in her forties or fifties in good health and CMV-seropositive. The CDR3 sequence: CASSPISGGYEQYF. The CDR3 DNA sequence: TGTGCCAGTTCGCCTATTAGCGGAGGATACGAGCAGTACTTC.